This TCR beta chain comes out of a study of T cell responses to AZD1222 COVID-19 vaccine (dated by TCRdb to about 2021). With respect to the entire study: AZD1222 recipients given second doses at about 4 weeks or at about 12 weeks were pooled, since spike-specific TCR depth and breadth were not found to differ between the two schedules. A total of 233 trial participants underwent TCR sequencing, of whom around 210 had received two doses of AZD1222 and 26 had received two doses of the MenACWY control vaccine. Trial participants were enrolled into age subgroups of 18-55, 56-69 and 70-plus years, which contained about 150, 27 and 61 TCR-sequenced participants, respectively. General findings and caveats noted by the study authors: Conclusions about previously exposed vaccinees are limited, since just five to seven AZD1222 recipients were seropositive for SARS-CoV-2 at baseline. Reportedly, close to half of the unique spike-specific TCRs recognized epitopes lying outside the regions that are mutated in the B.1.351 and B.1.1.7 variants. Most participants were white British and females outnumbered males, and the authors suggested that clonal diversity may have been underestimated. The vaccine-associated CD4 TCRs covered the entire spike protein, and the dominant responses fell in regions 160-218 and 743-854. A significant rise in spike-specific TCR breadth and depth was observed after two AZD1222 doses relative to day 0 and relative to MenACWY recipients. Because no samples from the day 14 peak response were available, repertoires could be characterized only after the peak T cell response. In the small 56-69-year group, the increase in depth fell short of significance, most likely because of low power.

CDR1 and CDR2, per the germline V gene, are KGHDR and SFDVKD. The CDR3 sequence holds 16 residues, the cysteine and phenylalanine included. Only the CDR3 DNA stays, 48 bases, in frame from base 1. Germline trimming amounts to 3 bases on V and 8 bases on J, with 10 as the count of junction bases outside the gene matches. In regard to this clone: Its cognate antigen has yet to be identified. Base qualities are missing; no much larger clone stands one base away.

The CDR3 regions of human TCRbeta chains were analyzed by immunosequencing. In the paper's pipeline: TCRs in the repertoires were matched against a reference library of SARS-CoV-2-specific TCRs that had been generated with the MIRA antigen-specificity platform. Breadth was defined as the fraction of unique TCRs that were SARS-CoV-2-associated. Depth was defined as the fraction of total T cells that were SARS-CoV-2-associated. Using the MIRA data, each spike-specific TCR was mapped to the spike region that the TCR reacts to and placed in a CD4 or CD8 class. Log10-transformed breadth and depth values were compared by one-way ANOVA with Sidak's multiple comparisons tests. Not all clones reach the TCRdb copy of this immuneACCESS table, which keeps in-frame sequences only. Checked studies attribute under half of the gap to unresolved V genes and leave the rest unexplained. V and J calls and clone size come straight from that table; D and trimming were deduced from the DNA. Here the sample has 70,000 to 95,000 clones; more than 90% occur a single time. The ten largest clones represent around 4% of the sample.

Explained via the paper, the time point label denotes: baseline before first vaccination. The vaccinee samples were drawn from two UK trials, COV001 and COV002, one of which was a single-blind randomized controlled phase 2/3 trial testing AZD1222 (ChAdOx1 nCoV-19) in healthy adults. For TCRbeta chain sequencing, PBMC samples from trial participants were taken at day 0 and at day 28 after the second dose. The chain uses TRBV24-1 and TRBJ2-1, with 9 bases aligning to TRBD2. The clonotype comes from an adult in good health. The sample here was peripheral blood, taken on day 0 of AZD1222 vaccination. CDR3 reads: CATSDPVGTSLYEQFF. The DNA is as follows: TGTGCCACCAGTGATCCCGTTGGGACTAGCTTGTATGAGCAGTTCTTC.